Described below is a single TCR beta chain sequence and its context. Authors' data handling: Nucleated cell counts were estimated from reference gene primer amplification. Assay: immunoSEQ multiplex PCR; the TCRdb copy retains only in-frame clones and omits some. V, J and clone size reflect that table, while D and trimming were determined from the DNA. In the table there are some 28,000 clones, 87% of which are singletons. V lost 2 bases, J lost 8 bases, and 12 bases lay in between. The CDR3 runs 13 residues. Germline V lookup: CDR1 MNHNY, CDR2 SVGAGI (reference sequence). The sample belongs to a study of blood T cell repertoires in COVID-19. Whole-study context: Acute and convalescent COVID-19 specimens originated in the United States, Italy and Spain.

V usage is TRBV6-6 and J usage is TRBJ1-2; weak D call: TRBD1 (6 bases). The material sequenced was peripheral blood. This sequence originates from a human donor in a cohort sampled during active COVID-19. In DNA form, the CDR3 reads TGTGCCAGCAGTTACAACAGGGAGAAGGGCTACACCTTC. Its protein product is CASSYNREKGYTF.